The next 20 T cell receptor beta chains were all read from a single sample in a study of blood T cell repertoires in COVID-19. Profiled with immunoSEQ multiplex PCR; TCRdb holds only in-frame clones, not every one. Of just over 80,000 clones listed, approximately 80% are singletons. The source material was peripheral blood. These receptor sequences come from a man older than 75 with acute or convalescent COVID-19.

The V gene is TRBV2, the J gene TRBJ1-2; 9 bases fit TRBD1. This CDR3 has 13 amino acids. Germline CDR1 and CDR2: SNHLY and FYNNEI. Losses at the gene ends were 6 bases for V and 5 bases for J; bases not matched to a gene: 4. CDR3: CASSDRGSYGYTF. The CDR3 DNA reads as TGTGCCAGCAGCGACAGGGGGAGTTATGGCTACACCTTC.

This clone was counted a few times. V is TRBV19 and J is TRBJ2-5; D ambiguous. Germline values: CDR1 LNHDA, CDR2 SQIVND (reference sequence). The length of the CDR3 is 11 residues. V lost 6 bases and J lost 2, with 4 bases in between. CDR3 sequence: CASRRQETQYF. As DNA, the CDR3 is TGTGCCAGTAGGAGGCAAGAGACCCAGTACTTC.

V gene TRBV7-8 combines with J gene TRBJ1-5; D gene ambiguous. Germline values: CDR1 SGHVS, CDR2 FQNEAQ. The V and J ends lost 2 bases and 4 bases respectively, with 9 bases between them. There are 14 residues in the CDR3. Here the CDR3 reads CASSLSQINQPQHF. The DNA of the CDR3 is TGTGCCAGCAGCTTATCCCAGATTAATCAGCCCCAGCATTTT.

The rearrangement joins TRBV5-1 to TRBJ2-7; TRBD1 aligns across 10 bases. Germline V lookup: CDR1 SGHRS, CDR2 YFSETQ. This CDR3 has 20 residues. V lost 3 bases, J lost 1 base, and 19 bases stayed unmatched. The CDR3 nucleotides are TGCGCCAGCAGCTATGCTACTTCCCTGAGACAGGGGGCCAATTCCTACGAGCAGTACTTC. It codes for CASSYATSLRQGANSYEQYF.

This clone turned up a few times. The V gene is TRBV19, the J gene TRBJ1-4; D possibly corresponds to TRBD1 (5 bases). This CDR3 is 15 amino acids long. V shed 5 bases and J shed 8 bases, with 18 bases lying between them. The V gene's germline CDR1 is LNHDA and CDR2 SQIVND (reference sequence). The CDR3 spells CASSPTGLVDEKLFF. As DNA, the CDR3 is TGTGCCAGTAGTCCGACGGGACTAGTAGACGAAAAACTGTTTTTT.

The genes are TRBV10-3 and TRBJ1-1; 11 nucleotides align to TRBD1. With V trimmed by 7 bases and J by 3 bases, 7 bases remained unmatched. This CDR3 region has 15 residues. The V gene's germline CDR1 is ENHRY and CDR2 SYGVKD. The chain's CDR3 is CAIKGTGGLDTEAFF. DNA for the CDR3: TGTGCCATCAAGGGGACAGGGGGATTGGACACTGAAGCTTTCTTT.

The table lists this clone with a few counts. The rearrangement uses TRBV7-9 and TRBJ1-4; a possible D gene is TRBD1 (6 bases). V shed 2 bases and J shed 7 bases, with 14 bases lying between them. The CDR3 covers 15 residues. The germline gives CDR1 SEHNR, CDR2 FQNEAQ (reference sequence). CDR3 region: CASSLPLTGSEKLFF. In nucleotides, the CDR3 is TGTGCCAGCAGCTTACCCCTTACAGGGAGTGAAAAACTGTTTTTT. Together with reference TRBV7-9 and TRBJ1-4, the CDR3 gives the full variable domain: DTGVSQNPRHKITKRGQNVTFRCDPISEHNRLYWYRQTLGQGPEFLTYFQNEAQLEKSRLLSDRFSAERPKGSFSTLEIQRTEQGDSAMYLCASSLPLTGSEKLFFGSGTQLSVL.

This chain links TRBV6-5 with TRBJ2-7, with 9 bases aligning to TRBD1. This CDR3 has 14 amino acids. Germline-derived CDR1 and CDR2 are MNHEY and SVGAGI. The junction had 7 bases not matched to a gene; V was cut back by 6 bases and J by 4 bases. The CDR3 spells CASRPGQGKYEQYF. The CDR3 region has the DNA TGTGCCAGCAGACCGGGACAGGGAAAGTACGAGCAGTACTTC.

This sequence joins TRBV5-1 and TRBJ1-2; 8 bases are shared with TRBD1. CDR3 length: 14 residues. Looked up from germline, CDR1 is SGHRS and CDR2 is YFSETQ. V was clipped by 4 bases and J by 4 bases; unmatched bases: 6. CDR3: CASSTGQGPYGYTF. CDR3 sequence (DNA): TGCGCCAGCAGCACCGGACAGGGCCCCTATGGCTACACCTTC.

The chain uses TRBV5-1 and TRBJ1-2, with 10 positions matching TRBD1. J gave up 3 bases and V 4 bases, and 6 bases lay outside the gene matches. Germline CDR1 is SGHRS and CDR2 is YFSETQ. CDR3 length: 15 residues. Here the CDR3 DNA reads TGCGCCAGCAGCCGGGGACAGGGGTTGTACTATGGCTACACCTTC. This encodes CASSRGQGLYYGYTF.

The chain couples TRBV3-1 (or the pseudogene TRBV3-2) to TRBJ2-7, with TRBD2 as a possible D gene (6 bases). Deletions cut 4 bases from V and 3 bases from J, with 16 bases between. In germline, CDR1 is LGHDT, CDR2 YNNKEL (reference sequence). The CDR3 extends over 15 amino acids. CDR3 sequence reads: CASSPGTLTRYEQYF. The CDR3, as DNA: TGTGCCAGCAGCCCCGGGACTTTGACACGCTACGAGCAGTACTTC.

This clone has just one count. The genes are TRBV7-2 and TRBJ1-1, with D hard to call. Germline values: CDR1 SGHTA, CDR2 FQGNSA. The CDR3 loop spans 15 amino acids. The V gene lost 5 bases and the J gene lost 1 base, with 14 bases spanning the gap. CDR3 in amino acids: CASSTTPSWNTEAFF. CDR3 DNA sequence: TGTGCCAGCAGCACTACCCCCAGCTGGAACACTGAAGCTTTCTTT.

CDR3 sequence (DNA): TGTGCCAGTACTCATGGGGGGGTACCTGGTGGGGCCAACGTCCTGACTTTC. Its translation: CASTHGGVPGGANVLTF. The chain employs TRBV19 and TRBJ2-6; 7 bases agree with TRBD2. The CDR3 runs 17 residues. The trim removed 7 bases at V and 3 bases at J, leaving 12 bases unmatched. CDR1 is LNHDA, CDR2 SQIVND, per germline (reference sequence).

The rearrangement uses TRBV15 and TRBJ2-3; 9 nucleotides agree with TRBD2. The CDR3 contains 16 residues. Germline values: CDR1 LNHNV, CDR2 YYDKDF (reference sequence). The V gene end was trimmed by 1 base and the J gene end by 2 bases; junction bases not matched to a gene: 4. The CDR3 DNA sequence: TGTGCCACCAGCAGAGGGGCTAGCGGGAACACAGATACGCAGTATTTT. Protein sequence: CATSRGASGNTDTQYF.

The chain is built from TRBV5-6 and TRBJ1-1, with D maybe TRBD1 (6 bases). From germline, CDR1 is SGHDT and CDR2 YYEEEE. This CDR3 contains 16 residues. V was cut by 4 bases and J by 0 bases, with 16 bases left in between. CDR3 amino acids: CASSPVEGGMNTEAFF. Written as DNA, the CDR3 is TGTGCCAGCAGCCCGGTGGAGGGGGGGATGAACACTGAAGCTTTCTTT.

The chain couples TRBV18 to TRBJ2-7, with TRBD2 matching 10 bases. The CDR3 length is 15 residues. CDR1 KGHSH and CDR2 LQKENI come from the germline V gene. Trimming removed 3 bases from V and 2 bases from J; junction bases left unmatched: 4. Written as DNA, the CDR3 is TGTGCCAGCTCACCCGTTGGACTAGCGGCCTACGAGCAGTACTTC. The encoded protein is CASSPVGLAAYEQYF. The complete variable domain, with remaining parts taken from reference TRBV18 and TRBJ2-7, reads NAGVMQNPRHLVRRRGQEARLRCSPMKGHSHVYWYRQLPEEGLKFMVYLQKENIIDESGMPKERFSAEFPKEGPSILRIQQVVRGDSAAYFCASSPVGLAAYEQYFGPGTRLTVT.

This chain joins TRBV19 and TRBJ1-4; 9 bases are shared with TRBD1. The V gene's germline CDR1 is LNHDA and CDR2 SQIVND (reference sequence). This CDR3 is built from 14 residues. The V and J ends lost 4 bases and 5 bases, in that order; junction bases with no gene match: 2. The CDR3 DNA sequence: TGTGCCAGTAGTAAGGACAGGGGAAATGAAAAACTGTTTTTT. Its translation: CASSKDRGNEKLFF.

This sequence joins TRBV3-1 (or the pseudogene TRBV3-2) and TRBJ1-1, with 8 positions matching TRBD1. Germline CDR1 LGHDT, CDR2 YNNKEL (reference sequence). The ends lost 0 bases at V and 8 bases at J; junction bases unmatched: 2. The CDR3 sequence is 13 residues long. DNA of the CDR3: TGTGCCAGCAGCCAAGATTGGGACAGGGAAGCTTTCTTT. Translated: CASSQDWDREAFF.

The chain couples TRBV28 to TRBJ2-7, with 7 bases aligning to TRBD1. Trimming cost V 4 bases and J 0 bases; bases outside gene matches: 9. This CDR3 spans 16 amino acids. The germline CDR1 and CDR2 sequences are MDHEN and SYDVKM. The CDR3 loop is CASSSPGTVNSYEQYF. CDR3 in DNA: TGTGCCAGCAGTTCCCCCGGGACAGTTAACTCCTACGAGCAGTACTTC. The entire variable domain, with the rest obtained from reference TRBV28 and TRBJ2-7, is as follows: DVKVTQSSRYLVKRTGEKVFLECVQDMDHENMFWYRQDPGLGLRLIYFSYDVKMKEKGDIPEGYSVSREKKERFSLILESASTNQTSMYLCASSSPGTVNSYEQYFGPGTRLTVT.

A remark on this clone: Its ends do not fully match the called genes, so a read error is possible. The chain links TRBV7-7 to TRBJ2-7; 8 nucleotides match TRBD2. The CDR3 loop spans 14 amino acids. Germline V CDR1 and CDR2: SSHAT, FNYEAQ (reference sequence). The CDR3 nucleotides read TGTGCTAGCAGCTTAGGGGCGGGAGGCAACGAGCAGTACTTC. Protein: CASSLGAGGNEQYF.